The present T cell receptor (beta chain) was sequenced within a study of shared clonotypes between healthy human individuals. V lost 4 bases and J lost 5, with 14 bases in between. The germline gives CDR1 MNHEY, CDR2 SMNVEV (reference sequence). The CDR3 spans 15 residues. The method was immunoSEQ multiplex PCR; TCRdb's version includes in-frame clones alone and lacks a portion of them. Of about 2.3 million clones listed, 80% to 95% are singletons. Study-wide results and caveats: Naive subsets typically showed greater estimated richness than memory subsets.

With respect to this clone: Its antigen is still unknown.

The V and J genes are TRBV27 and TRBJ1-4; D might be TRBD1 (5 bases). This clonotype was sampled from a man aged 18 to 35 in good health. Some clones in this sample may be carry-over from other donors' samples. The material sequenced was naive CD4+ T cells from PBMCs. Stated subset: CD45RA+ positively selected. CDR3 in amino acids: CASSSLGGGNEKLFF. The CDR3 DNA sequence: TGTGCCAGCAGTTCCCTGGGGGGGGGAAATGAAAAACTGTTTTTT. The whole variable domain, filled in from reference TRBV27 and TRBJ1-4, reads EAQVTQNPRYLITVTGKKLTVTCSQNMNHEYMSWYRQDPGLGLRQIYYSMNVEVTDKGDVPEGYKVSRKEKRNFPLILESPSPNQTSLYFCASSSLGGGNEKLFFGSGTQLSVL.